The 6 T cell receptor beta chains given below trace back to one sample, sequenced in a study of breast tumors, draining lymph nodes, adjacent tissues (dated by TCRdb to the mid-2010s). Lymph node samples were obtained from the axillary draining lymph nodes of breast cancer patients. Libraries were made using multiplex PCR. Instrument used: Illumina HiSeq 2000. In TCRdb, the public reads were trimmed at Q25 with fastp and aligned with MiXCR, with productive beta chains retained. Rows with one shared CDR3 protein collapse into an entry with the most common genes and DNA. The sample includes about 230,000 distinct CDR3 sequences, with approximately 29% observed a single time. Jointly, the top ten make up more than 1.3% of the sample. The sequencing sample was made of axillary lymph node tissue. Every receptor here comes from a female donor with breast cancer. Some clones in this sample may be carry-over from other donors' samples.

Ten or more counts support this clonotype. A much larger clone lies one base from this, so it may be a read error. The chain uses TRBV24-1 and TRBJ2-2; tentative D call: TRBD1 (6 bases). This CDR3 region has 15 residues. Germline lookup yields CDR1 KGHDR and CDR2 SFDVKD. CDR3 sequence (DNA): TGTGCCACCAGTGATTTGCAGGGGTTGGCCGGGGAGCTGTCTTTT. It codes for CATSDLQGLAGELSF.

The sample holds many counts of this clonotype. The rearrangement uses TRBV12-3 or TRBV12-4 and TRBJ1-5; D is perhaps TRBD1 (6 bases). The length of the CDR3 is 14 residues. V was shortened by 4 bases and J by 4 bases, with 11 bases between the two germline ends. The CDR3 spells CASSSQQGNQPQHF. CDR3 in DNA: TGTGCCAGCAGTTCACAACAGGGAAATCAGCCCCAGCATTTT.

This clonotype was picked up many times. The rearrangement uses TRBV9 and TRBJ2-1, with 8 nucleotides matching TRBD2. This CDR3 has 16 amino acids. CDR1 SGDLS and CDR2 YYNGEE come from the germline V gene. Germline trimming cut 0 bases from V and 2 bases from J; bases unmatched to any gene: 4. The CDR3 is CASSVGLAGTYNEQFF. CDR3 coding DNA: TGTGCCAGCAGCGTAGGATTAGCGGGGACCTACAATGAGCAGTTCTTC.

In this sample, this clonotype turned up a few times. This sequence joins TRBV30 and TRBJ1-1, with 8 positions matching TRBD1. Trimming took 3 bases from V and 0 from J; bases not matched to a gene: 0. Germline CDR1 GTSNPN, CDR2 SVGIG (reference sequence). This CDR3 contains 13 residues. CDR3 residues: CAWRGQVNTEAFF. The CDR3 nucleotides are TGTGCCTGGAGGGGACAGGTGAACACTGAAGCTTTCTTT.

For this clonotype: This clone may be a read error of a much larger clone one base away. The V call is TRBV20-1, the J call TRBJ2-7; weak D call: TRBD1 (6 bases). CDR1 and CDR2 (germline): DFQATT, SNEGSKA (reference sequence). CDR3 length: 11 amino acids. CDR3 sequence reads: CSAGQIYEQSF. The CDR3, as DNA: TGCAGTGCTGGACAGATCTACGAGCAGTCCTTC.

The genes are TRBV6-4 and TRBJ1-5; D not certain. V lost 0 bases and J 12 bases, leaving 3 bases between the germline ends. The CDR3 extends over 10 amino acids. Looked up from germline, CDR1 is MRHNA and CDR2 is SNTAGT. Here the CDR3 DNA reads TGTGCCAGCAGTGACTCGCGCCAGCATTTT. Its protein product is CASSDSRQHF.